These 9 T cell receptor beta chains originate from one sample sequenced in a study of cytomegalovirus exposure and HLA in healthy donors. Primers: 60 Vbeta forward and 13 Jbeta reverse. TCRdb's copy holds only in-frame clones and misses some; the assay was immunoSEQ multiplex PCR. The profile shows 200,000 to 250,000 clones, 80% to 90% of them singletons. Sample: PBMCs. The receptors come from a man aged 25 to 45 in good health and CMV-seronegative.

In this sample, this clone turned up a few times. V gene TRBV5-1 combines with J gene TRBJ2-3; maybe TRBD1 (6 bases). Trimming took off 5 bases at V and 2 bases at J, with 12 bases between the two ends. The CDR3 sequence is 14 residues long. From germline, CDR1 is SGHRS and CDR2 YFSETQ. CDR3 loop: CASSLDRPTDTQYF. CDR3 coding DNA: TGCGCCAGCAGTCTGGACAGACCCACAGATACGCAGTATTTT.

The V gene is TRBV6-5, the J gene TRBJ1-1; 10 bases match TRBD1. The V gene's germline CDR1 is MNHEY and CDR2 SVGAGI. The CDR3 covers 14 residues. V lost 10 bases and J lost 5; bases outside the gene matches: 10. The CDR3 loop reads CATKTGGARTEAFF. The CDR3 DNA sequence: TGTGCCACAAAGACAGGGGGCGCGAGGACTGAAGCTTTCTTT.

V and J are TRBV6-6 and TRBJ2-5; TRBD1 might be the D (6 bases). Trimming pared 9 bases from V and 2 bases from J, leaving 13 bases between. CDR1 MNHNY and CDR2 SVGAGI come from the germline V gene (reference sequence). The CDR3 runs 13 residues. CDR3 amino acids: CASSGQFQETQYF. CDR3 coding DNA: TGTGCCAGTTCTGGACAGTTTCAAGAGACCCAGTACTTC.

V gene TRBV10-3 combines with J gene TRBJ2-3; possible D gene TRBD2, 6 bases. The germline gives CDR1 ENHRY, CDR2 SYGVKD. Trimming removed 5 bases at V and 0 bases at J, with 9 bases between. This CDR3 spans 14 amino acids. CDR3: CAISPGVSTDTQYF. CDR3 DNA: TGTGCCATCAGTCCGGGGGTGAGCACAGATACGCAGTATTTT.

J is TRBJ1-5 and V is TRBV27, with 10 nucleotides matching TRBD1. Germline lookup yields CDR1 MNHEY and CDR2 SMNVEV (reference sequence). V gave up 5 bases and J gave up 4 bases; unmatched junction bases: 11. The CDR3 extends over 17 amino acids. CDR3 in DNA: TGTGCCAGCAGTCCACGAGGACAGGGGGGATCAAATCAGCCCCAGCATTTT. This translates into CASSPRGQGGSNQPQHF.

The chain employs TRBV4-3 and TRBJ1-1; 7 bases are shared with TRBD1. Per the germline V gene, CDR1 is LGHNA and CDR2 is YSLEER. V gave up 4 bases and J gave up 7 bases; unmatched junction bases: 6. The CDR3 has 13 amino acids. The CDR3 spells CASSRDSHNEAFF. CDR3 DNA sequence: TGCGCCAGCAGCCGGGACAGTCACAATGAAGCTTTCTTT.

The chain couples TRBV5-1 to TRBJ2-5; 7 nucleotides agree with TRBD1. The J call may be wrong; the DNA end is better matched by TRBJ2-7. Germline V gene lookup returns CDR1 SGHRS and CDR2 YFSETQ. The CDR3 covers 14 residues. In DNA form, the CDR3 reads TGCGCCAGCAGCTTGGGGGACAGACGGTACGAGCAGTACTTC. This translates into CASSLGDRRYEQYF.

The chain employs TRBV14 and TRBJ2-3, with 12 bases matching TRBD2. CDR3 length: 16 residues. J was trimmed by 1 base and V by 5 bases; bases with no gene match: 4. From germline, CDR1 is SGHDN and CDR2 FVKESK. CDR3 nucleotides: TGTGCCAGCAGCGTCCGACTAGCGGGGGGCACAGATACGCAGTATTTT. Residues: CASSVRLAGGTDTQYF.

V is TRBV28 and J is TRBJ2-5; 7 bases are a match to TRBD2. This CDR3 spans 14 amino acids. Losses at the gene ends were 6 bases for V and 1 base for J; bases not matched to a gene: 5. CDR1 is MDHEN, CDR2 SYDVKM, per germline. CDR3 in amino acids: CASRPGTTQETQYF. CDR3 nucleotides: TGTGCCAGCAGGCCAGGGACTACCCAAGAGACCCAGTACTTC.